The 4 T cell receptor beta chains reported below all come from one sample, sequenced in a study of blood T cell repertoires in COVID-19. Data came from immunoSEQ multiplex PCR; TCRdb stores just in-frame clones and leaves some out. The table includes approximately 270,000 clones, around nine tenths detected once. Sequences were obtained from peripheral blood. These receptors originate from a man aged 40-49 years with active or convalescent COVID-19.

This clone has just a few counts. The gene calls are TRBV12-3 or TRBV12-4 and TRBJ2-7, with D tentatively TRBD2 (5 bases). V was pared by 5 bases and J by 3 bases, with 11 bases between. This CDR3 region has 13 residues. For the CDR3, the DNA is TGTGCCAGCAGTAGATGGAGGCACTACGAGCAGTACTTC. Translation gives CASSRWRHYEQYF.

This chain uses TRBV28 with TRBJ1-2, with 11 bases lining up with TRBD1. The CDR3 covers 13 residues. Germline CDR1 reads MDHEN; CDR2 reads SYDVKM. In DNA, the CDR3 is TGTGCTCTGGGGACAGGGGGGAACTATGGCTACACCTTC. This translates into CALGTGGNYGYTF.

Many counts were recorded for this clone. V is TRBV5-5 and J is TRBJ2-5, with TRBD2 matching over 10 bases. Losses at the gene ends were 3 bases for V and 4 bases for J; bases not matched to a gene: 9. The CDR3 is 16 residues long. The germline gives CDR1 SGHKS, CDR2 YYEKEE (reference sequence). CDR3 sequence: CASSSPAGGPGETQYF. The CDR3 DNA follows: TGTGCCAGCAGCTCCCCAGCGGGAGGGCCGGGAGAGACCCAGTACTTC. Looking up the rest from reference TRBV5-5 and TRBJ2-5 gives the full variable domain: DAGVTQSPTHLIKTRGQQVTLRCSPISGHKSVSWYQQVLGQGPQFIFQYYEKEERGRGNFPDRFSARQFPNYSSELNVNALLLGDSALYLCASSSPAGGPGETQYFGPGTRLLVL.

This chain links TRBV13 with TRBJ1-2, with 7 bases identical to TRBD1. V was clipped by 5 bases and J by 5 bases; unmatched bases: 11. This CDR3 region has 15 residues. Per the germline V gene, CDR1 is PRHDT and CDR2 is FYEKMQ (reference sequence). CDR3 protein: CASSPRQGLLYGYTF. The CDR3 DNA follows: TGTGCCAGCAGCCCCAGACAGGGCCTCCTTTATGGCTACACCTTC.